These T cell receptor beta chains were read from a single sample in a study of regulatory T cells in long-lasting Graves disease. Using its own MiXCR run on the multiplex PCR reads, TCRdb lists one record per CDR3 protein. Of 300,000 to 500,000 distinct CDR3 sequences detected, around 21% appear once; the ten largest clones hold around 20%. The sequenced sample was peripheral blood mononuclear cells (PBMCs), obtained when the disease was refractory, from a patient treated with antithyroid drugs. Receptor source: a female donor with Graves disease. Each CDR3 is given with its conserved first and last residue. D genes are given only for firm matches. Clone size is shown for a subset of rows, as once, few, many or a class of expanded clone.

CDR3: CASSISGTAFHEAFF
DNA: TGTGCCAGCAGCATCTCCGGGACAGCGTTCCATGAAGCTTTCTTT
D: TRBD1
size: .
J: TRBJ1-1
V: TRBV7-9

CDR3: CASGLARKDSLQETQYF
DNA: TGTGCTAGTGGTTTGGCAAGAAAGGACTCTCTACAAGAGACCCAGTACTTC
D: .
size: many
J: TRBJ2-5
V: TRBV12-5

CDR3: CSATGTSGRESYEQYF
DNA: TGCAGTGCAACCGGGACTAGCGGGAGGGAATCCTACGAGCAGTACTTC
D: TRBD2
size: .
J: TRBJ2-7
V: TRBV20-1

CDR3: CASSQDWGSSGNTIYF
DNA: TGTGCCAGCAGCCAAGATTGGGGGAGCTCTGGAAACACCATATATTTT
D: .
size: few
J: TRBJ1-3
V: TRBV4-2

CDR3: CASSEWAAEFF
DNA: TGTGCCAGCAGTGAATGGGCAGCTGAGTTCTTT
D: .
size: many
J: TRBJ1-1
V: TRBV2

CDR3: CASSLEWTWGFQETQYF
DNA: TGTGCCAGCAGCTTAGAATGGACCTGGGGTTTTCAAGAGACCCAGTACTTC
D: .
size: many
J: TRBJ2-5
V: TRBV7-9

CDR3: CASSLAGGLAERETQYF
DNA: TGTGCCAGCAGTTTAGCGGGGGGACTAGCGGAGCGAGAGACCCAGTACTTC
D: TRBD2
size: once
J: TRBJ2-5
V: TRBV12-3/TRBV12-4

CDR3: CASSSLGGVNSPLHF
DNA: TGTGCCAGCAGCAGCCTCGGCGGAGTTAATTCACCCCTCCACTTT
D: .
size: many
J: TRBJ1-6
V: TRBV3-1

CDR3: CSARNSGQPQHF
DNA: TGCAGTGCTCGCAACTCAGGTCAGCCCCAGCATTTT
D: .
size: few
J: TRBJ1-5
V: TRBV20-1

CDR3: CASSPLTVAGGTNTGELFF
DNA: TGTGCCAGCTCACCGCTCACGGTAGCGGGAGGGACGAACACCGGGGAGCTGTTTTTT
D: TRBD2
size: .
J: TRBJ2-2
V: TRBV18

CDR3: CASSLEITRPLHF
DNA: TGTGCCAGCAGCTTAGAGATCACAAGACCCCTCCACTTT
D: .
size: few
J: TRBJ1-6
V: TRBV7-2

CDR3: CASSLSPSATEAFF
DNA: TGTGCCAGCAGTTTATCCCCCTCCGCCACTGAAGCTTTCTTT
D: .
size: .
J: TRBJ1-1
V: TRBV27

CDR3: CASSEGQGTIQYF
DNA: TGTGCCAGCAGTGAAGGCCAGGGGACCATTCAGTACTTC
D: .
size: many
J: TRBJ2-4
V: TRBV7-3

CDR3: CASSLSHSYGYTF
DNA: TGTGCCAGCAGCTTAAGCCATTCCTATGGCTACACCTTC
D: .
size: many
J: TRBJ1-2
V: TRBV7-2

CDR3: CASSLKGRAEAFF
DNA: TGTGCCAGCAGTTTAAAGGGTAGAGCTGAAGCTTTCTTT
D: .
size: .
J: TRBJ1-1
V: TRBV12-3/TRBV12-4

CDR3: CASSVGTAGLGSGSDEQYF
DNA: TGTGCCAGCAGCGTCGGGACTGCCGGTTTGGGTAGCGGGAGCGACGAGCAGTACTTC
D: TRBD2
size: few
J: TRBJ2-7
V: TRBV9

CDR3: CASSSTGVGDIQYF
DNA: TGTGCCAGCAGTTCCACGGGGGTAGGGGACATTCAGTACTTC
D: .
size: many
J: TRBJ2-4
V: TRBV12-3/TRBV12-4

CDR3: CSARRRPSYEQYF
DNA: TGCAGTGCGAGGCGGCGGCCGAGCTACGAGCAGTACTTC
D: .
size: few
J: TRBJ2-7
V: TRBV20-1

CDR3: CSVGTGGDTEAFF
DNA: TGCAGCGTGGGGACAGGGGGAGACACTGAAGCTTTCTTT
D: TRBD1
size: .
J: TRBJ1-1
V: TRBV29-1

CDR3: CASSFDQGVGTEAFF
DNA: TGTGCCAGCAGTTTCGATCAAGGGGTGGGCACTGAAGCTTTCTTT
D: .
size: many
J: TRBJ1-1
V: TRBV12-3/TRBV12-4

CDR3: CASSPKQSVNTEAFF
DNA: TGTGCCAGCAGCCCAAAACAGTCAGTGAACACTGAAGCTTTCTTT
D: .
size: few
J: TRBJ1-1
V: TRBV9

CDR3: CASSSGESAKNIQYF
DNA: TGTGCCAGCAGTTCCGGTGAGAGCGCCAAAAACATTCAGTACTTC
D: .
size: many
J: TRBJ2-4
V: TRBV2

CDR3: CATSNSYGYTF
DNA: TGTGCCACCAGCAACAGCTATGGCTACACCTTC
D: .
size: many
J: TRBJ1-2
V: TRBV24-1

CDR3: CASSPYGAGGNIQYF
DNA: TGTGCCAGCAGCCCCTATGGGGCAGGAGGGAACATTCAGTACTTC
D: .
size: many
J: TRBJ2-4
V: TRBV7-2

CDR3: CASSPRQGGNTIYF
DNA: TGTGCCAGCAGCCCACGACAGGGGGGTAACACCATATATTTT
D: TRBD1
size: few
J: TRBJ1-3
V: TRBV9

CDR3: CASSRPVYRDGYTF
DNA: TGTGCCAGCAGCCGACCTGTATATCGGGATGGCTACACCTTC
D: .
size: few
J: TRBJ1-2
V: TRBV7-9

CDR3: CASSRDRVLALHF
DNA: TGTGCCAGCAGTCGGGACAGGGTCCTGGCCCTCCACTTT
D: TRBD1
size: many
J: TRBJ1-6
V: TRBV28

CDR3: CASSFMGNQPQHF
DNA: TGTGCCAGCAGCTTTATGGGCAATCAGCCCCAGCATTTT
D: .
size: few
J: TRBJ1-5
V: TRBV7-9

CDR3: CASTSGDTVGEQYF
DNA: TGTGCCAGCACTAGCGGGGATACCGTGGGGGAGCAGTACTTC
D: TRBD2
size: many
J: TRBJ2-7
V: TRBV2

CDR3: CASSLPREGYNEQYF
DNA: TGTGCCAGCAGTCTACCTCGGGAGGGCTATAACGAGCAGTACTTC
D: TRBD2
size: .
J: TRBJ2-7
V: TRBV6-1

CDR3: CASSLAGTVAPREQYF
DNA: TGTGCCAGCAGCTTAGCCGGGACAGTGGCACCTCGCGAGCAGTACTTC
D: TRBD1
size: few
J: TRBJ2-7
V: TRBV7-9

CDR3: CASSEDSGGYEQYF
DNA: TGCGCCAGCAGTGAGGACAGCGGTGGGTACGAGCAGTACTTC
D: .
size: many
J: TRBJ2-7
V: TRBV10-2